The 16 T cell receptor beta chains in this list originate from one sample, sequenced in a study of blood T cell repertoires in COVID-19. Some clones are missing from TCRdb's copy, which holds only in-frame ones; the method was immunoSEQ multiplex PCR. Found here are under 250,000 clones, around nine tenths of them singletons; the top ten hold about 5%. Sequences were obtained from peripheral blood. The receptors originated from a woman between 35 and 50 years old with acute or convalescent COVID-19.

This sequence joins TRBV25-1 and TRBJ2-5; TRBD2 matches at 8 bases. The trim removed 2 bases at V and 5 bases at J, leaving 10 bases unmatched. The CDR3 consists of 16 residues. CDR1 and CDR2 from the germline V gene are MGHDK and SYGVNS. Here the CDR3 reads CASSERAGGGAETQYF. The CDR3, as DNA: TGTGCCAGCAGTGAAAGGGCGGGGGGAGGCGCGGAGACCCAGTACTTC.

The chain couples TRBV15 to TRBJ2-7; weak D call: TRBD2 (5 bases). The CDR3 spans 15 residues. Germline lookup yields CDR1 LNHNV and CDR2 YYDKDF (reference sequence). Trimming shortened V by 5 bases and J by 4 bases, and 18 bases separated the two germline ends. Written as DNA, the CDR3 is TGTGCCACCAGCGAAGCTGGAGGTCGTAGGTACGAGCAGTACGTC. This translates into CATSEAGGRRYEQYV.

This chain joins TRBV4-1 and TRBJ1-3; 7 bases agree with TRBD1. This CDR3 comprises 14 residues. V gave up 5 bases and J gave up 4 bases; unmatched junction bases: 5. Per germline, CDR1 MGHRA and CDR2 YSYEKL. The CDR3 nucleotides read TGCGCCAGCAGCTCCCGACAGGGAGGAAACACCATATATTTT. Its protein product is CASSSRQGGNTIYF.

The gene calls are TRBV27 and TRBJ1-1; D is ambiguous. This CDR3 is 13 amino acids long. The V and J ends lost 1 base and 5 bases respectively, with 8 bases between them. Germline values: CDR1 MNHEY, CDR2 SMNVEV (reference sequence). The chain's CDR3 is CASSLYGWTEAFF. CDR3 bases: TGTGCCAGCAGTTTATACGGTTGGACTGAAGCTTTCTTT.

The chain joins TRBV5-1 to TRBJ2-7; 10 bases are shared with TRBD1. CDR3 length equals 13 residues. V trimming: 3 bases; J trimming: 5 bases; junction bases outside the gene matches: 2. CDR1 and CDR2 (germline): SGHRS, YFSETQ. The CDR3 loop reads CASSSGQGDEQYV. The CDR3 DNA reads TGCGCCAGCAGCTCCGGACAGGGGGACGAGCAGTACGTC.

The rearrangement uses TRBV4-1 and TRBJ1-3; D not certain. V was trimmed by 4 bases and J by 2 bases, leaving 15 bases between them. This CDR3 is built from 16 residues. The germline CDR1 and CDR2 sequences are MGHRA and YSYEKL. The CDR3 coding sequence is TGCGCCAGCAGCCCCCGCGGAGGGCCCCCTGGAAACACCATATATTTT. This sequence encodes CASSPRGGPPGNTIYF.

In nucleotides, the CDR3 is TGCGCCAGCAGCCTCCAGTCAGGGACTGAAGCTTTCTTT. Translating gives CASSLQSGTEAFF. V and J are TRBV4-1 and TRBJ1-1; D possibly corresponds to TRBD1 (5 bases). Trimming took off 4 bases at V and 5 bases at J, with 11 bases between the two ends. CDR1 and CDR2 from the germline V gene are MGHRA and YSYEKL. This CDR3 region has 13 residues.

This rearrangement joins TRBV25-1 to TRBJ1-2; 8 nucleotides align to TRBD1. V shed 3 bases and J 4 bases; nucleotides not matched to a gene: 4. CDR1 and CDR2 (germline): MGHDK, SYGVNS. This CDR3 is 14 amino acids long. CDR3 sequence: CASSDTGTGYGYTF. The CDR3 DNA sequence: TGTGCCAGCAGTGACACCGGGACAGGCTATGGCTACACCTTC.

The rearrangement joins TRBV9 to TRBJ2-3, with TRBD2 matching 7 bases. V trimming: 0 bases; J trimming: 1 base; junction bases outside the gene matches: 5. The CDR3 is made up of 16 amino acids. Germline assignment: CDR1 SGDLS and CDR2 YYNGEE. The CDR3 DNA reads TGTGCCAGCAGCGTAGAGGCGCTAGCGGGCACAGATACGCAGTATTTT. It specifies CASSVEALAGTDTQYF.

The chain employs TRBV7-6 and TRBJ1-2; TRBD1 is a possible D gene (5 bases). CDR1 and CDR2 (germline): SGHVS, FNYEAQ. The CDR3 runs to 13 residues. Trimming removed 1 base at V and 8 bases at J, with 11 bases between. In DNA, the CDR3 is TGTGCCAGCAGCTTAGACTATTGGGGCGGCTACACCTTC. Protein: CASSLDYWGGYTF.

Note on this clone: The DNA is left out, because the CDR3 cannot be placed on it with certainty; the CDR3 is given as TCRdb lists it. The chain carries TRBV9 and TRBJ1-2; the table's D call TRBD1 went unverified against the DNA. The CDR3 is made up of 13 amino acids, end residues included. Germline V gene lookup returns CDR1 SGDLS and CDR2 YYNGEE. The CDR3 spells CASSVGTGIASTF.

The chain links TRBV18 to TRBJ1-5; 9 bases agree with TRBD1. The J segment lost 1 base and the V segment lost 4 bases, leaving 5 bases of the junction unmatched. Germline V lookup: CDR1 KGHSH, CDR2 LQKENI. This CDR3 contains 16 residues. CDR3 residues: CASSQQGARSNQPQHF. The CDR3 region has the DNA TGTGCCAGCTCACAACAGGGGGCGAGGAGCAATCAGCCCCAGCATTTT.

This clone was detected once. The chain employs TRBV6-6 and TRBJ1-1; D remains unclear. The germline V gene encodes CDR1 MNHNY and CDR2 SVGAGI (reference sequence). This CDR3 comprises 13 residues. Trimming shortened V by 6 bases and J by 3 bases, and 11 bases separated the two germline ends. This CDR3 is CASSPDTDTEAFF. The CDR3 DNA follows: TGTGCCAGCAGCCCAGACACTGACACTGAAGCTTTCTTT.

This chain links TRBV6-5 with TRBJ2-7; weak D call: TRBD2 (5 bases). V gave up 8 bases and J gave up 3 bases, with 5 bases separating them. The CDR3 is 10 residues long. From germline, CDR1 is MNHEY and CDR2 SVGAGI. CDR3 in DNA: TGTGCCAGCGGGAGCTACGAGCAGTACGTC. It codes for CASGSYEQYV.

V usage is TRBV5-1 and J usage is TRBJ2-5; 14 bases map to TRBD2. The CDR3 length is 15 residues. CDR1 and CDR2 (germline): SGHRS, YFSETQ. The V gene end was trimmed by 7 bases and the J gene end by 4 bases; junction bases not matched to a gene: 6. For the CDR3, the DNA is TGCGCCAGCCTGACCGGGACTAGCGGGGGAGAGACCCAGTACTTC. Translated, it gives CASLTGTSGGETQYF.

CDR3 protein: CASSLVGRAGPQHF. DNA of the CDR3: TGTGCCAGCAGCTTAGTGGGCCGTGCGGGGCCCCAGCATTTT. The chain couples TRBV7-2 to TRBJ1-5; D gene unclear. Germline CDR1 is SGHTA and CDR2 is FQGNSA. CDR3 length: 14 residues. V was shortened by 1 base and J by 9 bases, with 13 bases between the two germline ends.